One sample yielded the 7 T cell receptor beta chains listed below, sequenced in a study of brain T cells in children with intractable seizures (dated by TCRdb to about 2021). Library preparation was by the immunoSEQ multiplex PCR assay. The source is immuneACCESS, and TCRdb retained only in-frame sequences with V and J called. Part of the clones is not carried over; for the studies checked, unresolved V genes explain less than half of this, and the remainder is unexplained. The sample table holds about 320,000 clones, of which 93% were seen once. Roughly 5.7% of the sample comes from the top ten. Sample time point, as interpreted from the label and publication: blood from clinic visit 5 months post-surgery; TSC patient then seizure free. The source was peripheral blood, collected around 5 months after surgery. Receptor source: a boy under three years old with tuberous sclerosis and intractable seizures.

This chain uses TRBV11-3 with TRBJ2-2; no clear D. CDR3 size: 14 residues. With 5 bases removed from V and 6 bases from J, the gap between germline ends came to 13 bases. CDR1 and CDR2 from the germline V gene are SGHNT and YENEEA. CDR3 protein: CASSPFSLAGELFF. CDR3 coding DNA: TGTGCCAGCAGCCCCTTTTCCCTAGCCGGGGAGCTGTTTTTT.

The chain combines TRBV2 with TRBJ2-1, with D uncertain. V was trimmed by 2 bases and J by 2 bases, leaving 22 bases between them. CDR3 length: 19 residues. CDR1 is SNHLY and CDR2 is FYNNEI in the germline V gene. CDR3: CASSEIERVIMGPYNEQFF. As DNA, the CDR3 is TGTGCCAGCAGTGAAATTGAACGGGTCATCATGGGTCCCTACAATGAGCAGTTCTTC.

This chain links TRBV25-1 with TRBJ2-1; D not certain. V was shortened by 9 bases and J by 1 base, with 13 bases between the two germline ends. This CDR3 region has 14 residues. Looked up from germline, CDR1 is MGHDK and CDR2 is SYGVNS. The CDR3 DNA reads TGTGCCAGGGATATAGGGCCTTCCTACAATGAGCAGTTCTTC. It specifies CARDIGPSYNEQFF.

The chain carries TRBV6-5 and TRBJ1-2; D is undetermined. There are 13 residues in the CDR3. Germline values: CDR1 MNHEY, CDR2 SVGAGI. V shed 11 bases and J shed 1 base, with 14 bases lying between them. The CDR3 nucleotides read TGTGCCGGGTCCCGTCGGATTAACTATGGCTACACCTTC. Translation: CAGSRRINYGYTF.

This clone has just a few counts. This chain uses TRBV29-1 with TRBJ1-1; D unresolved. CDR3 length: 13 amino acids. V was trimmed by 7 bases and J by 6 bases, leaving 18 bases between them. Germline V gene sequence: CDR1 SQVTM, CDR2 ANQGSEA. CDR3 residues: CSAPYPERPEAFF. The CDR3, as DNA: TGCAGCGCCCCGTACCCCGAGCGCCCTGAAGCTTTCTTT.

The count of this clone is one. This chain connects TRBV2 to TRBJ1-6; tentatively, D is TRBD1 (6 bases). The CDR3 extends over 15 amino acids. From germline, CDR1 is SNHLY and CDR2 FYNNEI. V lost 5 bases and J lost 1, with 9 bases in between. CDR3: CASSLTGSYNSPLHF. The DNA for the CDR3 is TGTGCCAGCAGTCTAACAGGGTCCTATAATTCACCCCTCCACTTT.

The V and J genes are TRBV6-5 and TRBJ2-7; 8 bases agree with TRBD1. In germline, CDR1 is MNHEY, CDR2 SVGAGI. The CDR3 is 15 residues long. V lost 0 bases and J lost 1; bases outside the gene matches: 2. The CDR3 DNA sequence: TGTGCCAGCAGTTACTCGGGACAGGTTTCCTACGAGCAGTACTTC. Residues: CASSYSGQVSYEQYF.